Below, 25 T cell receptor beta chains from the same sample are listed, as sequenced in a study of shared clonotypes between healthy human individuals. Assay used: immunoSEQ multiplex PCR; TCRdb lists only in-frame clones, some missing. The profile covers about 520,000 clones, with about 96% appearing a single time and approximately 0.067% taken by the ten largest. Sequencing was done on a sample of naive CD4+ T cells sorted from blood. The subset is: CD45RA+ positively selected. The receptors stem from a woman in her 30s in good health.

This chain uses TRBV18 with TRBJ2-7; D is undetermined. V lost 0 bases to trimming and J lost 3 bases, with 9 bases between them. The CDR3 length is 14 residues. Germline V CDR1 and CDR2: KGHSH, LQKENI. The CDR3: CASSPPGPGYEQYF. The CDR3, as DNA: TGTGCCAGCTCACCACCGGGCCCCGGCTACGAGCAGTACTTC.

This chain joins TRBV9 and TRBJ2-1; 10 nucleotides line up with TRBD1. Germline CDR1 reads SGDLS; CDR2 reads YYNGEE. Germline trimming cut 0 bases from V and 7 bases from J; bases unmatched to any gene: 4. The length of the CDR3 is 15 residues. CDR3 residues: CASSVGAGQGNEQFF. For the CDR3, the DNA is TGTGCCAGCAGCGTAGGGGCGGGACAGGGGAATGAGCAGTTCTTC.

This chain connects TRBV28 to TRBJ2-7; no reliable D call. This CDR3 is 14 amino acids long. Deletions cut 1 base from V and 0 bases from J, with 7 bases between. The germline V gene has CDR1 MDHEN and CDR2 SYDVKM. The CDR3 DNA reads as TGTGCCAGCAGTTTATTTACGAGCTCCTACGAGCAGTACTTC. Its protein product is CASSLFTSSYEQYF.

The chain combines TRBV18 with TRBJ2-1; TRBD1 agrees at 7 bases. Trimming took 7 bases from V and 4 from J; bases not matched to a gene: 7. This CDR3 has 14 amino acids. Germline assignment: CDR1 KGHSH and CDR2 LQKENI. As DNA, the CDR3 is TGTGCCAGCTTGAAGGGGGCAGAGTACAATGAGCAGTTCTTC. It specifies CASLKGAEYNEQFF.

The rearrangement uses TRBV1 and TRBJ2-6. TRBV1 is designated a pseudogene. The CDR3 extends over 10 amino acids. In nucleotides, the CDR3 is TGCACCAGTCGGGCCAACGTCCTGACTTTC. Translating it yields CTSRANVLTF.

The chain combines TRBV10-2 with TRBJ2-7; 7 bases are a match to TRBD1. CDR1 is WSHSY, CDR2 SAAADI, per germline. V shed 9 bases, J shed 2 bases, and the junction held 4 bases outside the gene matches. This CDR3 spans 12 amino acids. As DNA, the CDR3 is TGCGCCAGTACCGGGACAGCCTACGAGCAGTACTTC. It specifies CASTGTAYEQYF.

The chain has TRBV6-1 and TRBJ2-7; no clear D. V lost 0 bases and J lost 2, with 5 bases in between. Per the germline V gene, CDR1 is MNHNS and CDR2 is SASEGT. The CDR3 length is 13 residues. The CDR3 DNA reads TGTGCCAGCAGTGAAGCGCTAACCTACGAGCAGTACTTC. This sequence encodes CASSEALTYEQYF.

V and J are TRBV2 and TRBJ1-4; D might be TRBD1 (5 bases). V was clipped by 7 bases and J by 8 bases, with 20 bases between them. This CDR3 contains 15 residues. Germline V lookup: CDR1 SNHLY, CDR2 FYNNEI. CDR3 in DNA: TGTGCCAGCATCGATACCGTGAGGCCAGGGGAAAAACTGTTTTTT. Translating gives CASIDTVRPGEKLFF.

V and J are TRBV7-3 and TRBJ2-7; D not certain. The V gene's germline CDR1 is SGHTA and CDR2 FQGTGA. The CDR3 runs 13 residues. V lost 1 base and J lost 3, with 7 bases in between. The CDR3 DNA reads TGTGCCAGCAGCTTAAGTCGAAACTACGAGCAGTACTTC. This gives the protein CASSLSRNYEQYF.

Comments on this clone: The same CDR3 arises from other DNA sequences in this sample as well. The V gene is TRBV5-1, the J gene TRBJ1-1, with unresolved D. Trimming took off 2 bases at V and 1 base at J, with 9 bases between the two ends. The germline gives CDR1 SGHRS, CDR2 YFSETQ. This CDR3 spans 14 amino acids. CDR3 sequence (DNA): TGCGCCAGCAGCTTTGGCGCGGGGAACACTGAAGCTTTCTTT. As protein: CASSFGAGNTEAFF. Full variable domain (rest looked up from reference TRBV5-1 and TRBJ1-1): KAGVTQTPRYLIKTRGQQVTLSCSPISGHRSVSWYQQTPGQGLQFLFEYFSETQRNKGNFPGRFSGRQFSNSRSEMNVSTLELGDSALYLCASSFGAGNTEAFFGQGTRLTVV.

The chain links TRBV2 to TRBJ1-2, with a tentative D call TRBD1 (5 bases). V was shortened by 5 bases and J by 4 bases, with 17 bases between the two germline ends. CDR1 and CDR2 from the germline V gene are SNHLY and FYNNEI. This CDR3 has 15 residues. CDR3 amino acids: CASSLKAGWAYGYTF. Here the CDR3 DNA reads TGTGCCAGCAGTTTAAAAGCAGGGTGGGCCTATGGCTACACCTTC.

The chain is built from TRBV7-3 and TRBJ2-3; D remains ambiguous. V was clipped by 0 bases and J by 5 bases, with 6 bases between them. In germline, CDR1 is SGHTA, CDR2 FQGTGA. This CDR3 has 13 residues. CDR3 DNA sequence: TGTGCCAGCAGCTTAACAGGGCAAGATACGCAGTATTTT. This encodes CASSLTGQDTQYF.

Comment on this clone: This sample also contains other DNA sequences that code for the same CDR3. The gene calls are TRBV20-1 and TRBJ2-5; a possible D gene is TRBD2 (6 bases). The DNA end favors TRBJ2-7, so the J call may be wrong. Germline CDR1 reads DFQATT; CDR2 reads SNEGSKA (reference sequence). The CDR3 consists of 11 residues. Here the CDR3 DNA reads TGCAGTGCTAGCGGGGGCTACGAGCAGTACTTC. Encoded protein: CSASGGYEQYF.

The rearrangement uses TRBV19 and TRBJ2-3; 9 bases are a match to TRBD1. Germline V gives CDR1 LNHDA, CDR2 SQIVND (reference sequence). This CDR3 is built from 16 residues. Trimming at V came to 3 bases and at J to 4 bases, leaving 8 bases not matched to a gene. CDR3 nucleotides: TGTGCCAGTAGTATGGGACAGGGTAAGAGGGCAGATACGCAGTATTTT. It yields the protein CASSMGQGKRADTQYF. Together with reference TRBV19 and TRBJ2-3, the CDR3 gives the full variable domain: DGGITQSPKYLFRKEGQNVTLSCEQNLNHDAMYWYRQDPGQGLRLIYYSQIVNDFQKGDIAEGYSVSREKKESFPLTVTSAQKNPTAFYLCASSMGQGKRADTQYFGPGTRLTVL.

The chain combines TRBV10-3 with TRBJ2-1, with 8 bases matching TRBD1. CDR3 size: 14 residues. CDR1 and CDR2 from the germline V gene are ENHRY and SYGVKD. V was pared by 4 bases and J by 8 bases, with 7 bases of the junction left unmatched. The CDR3 spells CAISVGQGFDEQFF. The CDR3 region has the DNA TGTGCCATCAGTGTTGGACAGGGATTCGATGAGCAGTTCTTC.

The CDR3 reads CASSDPALGLVGTDTQYF. The CDR3 DNA is TGTGCCAGCAGTGATCCGGCCTTGGGGCTAGTAGGGACTGATACGCAGTATTTT. The rearrangement joins TRBV2 to TRBJ2-3; TRBD2 is a possible D gene (6 bases). CDR1 and CDR2 (germline): SNHLY, FYNNEI. Trimming removed 3 bases from V and 6 bases from J, with 25 bases in between. This CDR3 region has 18 residues.

V gene TRBV19 combines with J gene TRBJ1-6, with D possibly being TRBD1 (5 bases). The V gene lost 4 bases and the J gene lost 0 bases, with 13 bases spanning the gap. Germline CDR1 and CDR2: LNHDA and SQIVND (reference sequence). The CDR3 spans 17 residues. CDR3 protein: CASSNDRLSSYNSPLHF. As DNA, the CDR3 is TGTGCCAGTAGTAACGACAGACTCAGCTCCTATAATTCACCCCTCCACTTT.

The genes are TRBV7-9 and TRBJ2-7, with 10 bases identical to TRBD2. CDR3 length equals 14 residues. V dropped 2 bases and J dropped 5; count of bases not matched to a gene: 3. The germline V gene has CDR1 SEHNR and CDR2 FQNEAQ (reference sequence). CDR3 in amino acids: CASSLLAGDNEQYF. DNA for the CDR3: TGTGCCAGCAGCTTACTAGCGGGAGATAACGAGCAGTACTTC.

This chain joins TRBV11-2 and TRBJ2-3, with D tentatively TRBD1 or TRBD2 (5 bases each). Germline V gives CDR1 SGHAT, CDR2 FQNNGV. Trimming stripped 5 bases from V and 2 bases from J, with 14 bases between. The CDR3 spans 15 residues. Here the CDR3 reads CASSPGAGPTDTQYF. CDR3 in DNA: TGTGCCAGCAGCCCCGGGGCTGGTCCCACAGATACGCAGTATTTT.

The V call is TRBV6-4, the J call TRBJ1-2, with 7 positions matching TRBD1. Germline loops: CDR1 MRHNA, CDR2 SNTAGT. Trimming removed 11 bases from V and 5 bases from J; junction bases left unmatched: 11. The CDR3 totals 13 residues. CDR3 amino acids: CAGGAGGRYGYTF. DNA for the CDR3: TGTGCCGGAGGGGCAGGGGGTCGGTATGGCTACACCTTC.

The CDR3 protein is CASRKSPRGKGNNQPQHF. In nucleotides, the CDR3 is TGTGCAAGTCGCAAATCCCCTAGGGGTAAGGGAAACAATCAGCCCCAGCATTTT. The V call is TRBV12-2, the J call TRBJ1-5; the table assigns TRBD1, which was not confirmed against the DNA. TRBV12-2 counts as a pseudogene. This CDR3 spans 18 amino acids.

The chain is built from TRBV2 and TRBJ2-5; the match to TRBD2 covers 7 bases. Germline V gene data show CDR1 as SNHLY and CDR2 as FYNNEI. V shed 5 bases, J shed 7 bases, and the junction held 22 bases outside the gene matches. The CDR3 runs to 18 residues. As DNA, the CDR3 is TGTGCCAGCAGTAAACGACGCGGGGGAGTCGGTCCAGTAGTGACCCAGTACTTC. It translates to CASSKRRGGVGPVVTQYF.

The chain combines TRBV15 with TRBJ2-4, with TRBD1 as a possible D gene (6 bases). V was cut by 6 bases and J by 3 bases, with 15 bases left in between. CDR3 length: 15 amino acids. Germline assignment: CDR1 LNHNV and CDR2 YYDKDF (reference sequence). The CDR3, as DNA: TGTGCCACCAGAGGCAGGGGCCTTGACAAAAACATTCAGTACTTC. Its protein product is CATRGRGLDKNIQYF.

This clone was picked up one time. The CDR3 loop reads CASSRASEKLFF. The CDR3 bases are TGTGCCAGCTCACGGGCATCCGAAAAACTGTTTTTT. The chain uses TRBV28 and TRBJ1-4; D is unresolved. Trimming stripped 8 bases from V and 8 bases from J, with 12 bases between. This CDR3 has 12 amino acids. The germline CDR1 and CDR2 sequences are MDHEN and SYDVKM.

The chain carries TRBV30 and TRBJ2-3; a possible D gene is TRBD2 (5 bases). Germline CDR1 is GTSNPN and CDR2 is SVGIG (reference sequence). Trimming left V 5 bases short and J 1 base short, with 10 bases between. CDR3 size: 13 residues. The CDR3 is CAWRSGRTDTQYF. CDR3 nucleotides: TGTGCCTGGCGAAGCGGACGCACAGATACGCAGTATTTT.